This TCR beta chain was retrieved from a study of T cell responses to AZD1222 COVID-19 vaccine (dated by TCRdb to the early 2020s). With respect to the entire study: A total of 230 or so trial participants underwent TCR sequencing, of whom some 210 received two doses of AZD1222 and some 25 received two doses of the MenACWY control vaccine. Trial participants were enrolled by age into subgroups of 18-55, 56-69 and 70-plus years, and roughly 150, 30 and 60 TCR-sequenced participants, respectively, were included in these subgroups.

For this clone: The clone's antigen remains unknown. Base quality data are lacking; no much larger clone is found one base away.

The sample's time point, from its label and the paper: baseline before first vaccination. This specimen's treatment or condition label, interpreted: meningococcal conjugate vaccine given as trial control. The vaccinee samples were drawn from two UK trials, COV001 and COV002, one of which was a single-blind randomized controlled phase 2/3 trial testing AZD1222 (ChAdOx1 nCoV-19) in healthy adults. For TCRbeta chain sequencing, PBMC samples from trial participants were taken at day 0 and at day 28 after the second dose. The germline V gene specifies MDHEN as CDR1 and SYDVKM as CDR2. From cysteine to phenylalanine, the CDR3 is 13 amino acids long. The CDR3 DNA has 39 bases and is translated from base 1. The junction shows trimming of 10 bases on V and 1 base on J, and the gene matches do not reach 3 bases of it. The CDR3 regions of human TCRbeta chains were analyzed by immunosequencing. The authors' analysis ran thus. Repertoire TCRs were checked for matches against a reference library of SARS-CoV-2-specific TCRs that had been generated using the MIRA antigen-specificity platform. Breadth was defined as the fraction of unique TCRs that were SARS-CoV-2-associated, and depth was defined as the fraction of total T cells that were SARS-CoV-2-associated. Each spike-specific TCR was assigned to its reactive spike region and to a CD4 or CD8 class using the MIRA data. Log10-transformed breadth and depth values were compared by one-way ANOVA with Sidak's multiple comparisons tests. This immuneACCESS table, as held by TCRdb, lists in-frame sequences with V and J called but not all clones. Of the missing ones, under half trace to an unresolved V gene in checked studies; the others have no known cause. For V, J and clone size, that table is used; D and trimming come from the DNA. Here the sample has about 190,000 clones; approximately 87% occur a single time. The biggest ten clones account for 2.5% to 3% of the sample.

General study outcomes and caveats: Reportedly, close to half of the unique spike-specific TCRs recognized epitopes lying outside the regions that are mutated in the B.1.351 and B.1.1.7 variants. Only five or six AZD1222 recipients were SARS-CoV-2 seropositive at baseline, limiting conclusions about previously exposed vaccinees. No day 14 peak-response samples were available, so repertoires were characterized only after the peak T cell response. After two AZD1222 doses, spike-specific TCR breadth and depth were significantly higher than at day 0 and than in MenACWY recipients. The 56-69-year group was small, and its depth increase did not reach significance, likely because of low power. The whole spike protein was spanned by vaccine-associated CD4 TCRs, and dominant responses were seen in regions 160-218 and 743-854. Participants were mostly white British and included more females than males, and it was suggested by the authors that clonal diversity may have been underestimated.

This material consisted of peripheral blood, taken on day 0 of MenACWY control vaccination. The V and J genes are TRBV28 and TRBJ2-2, and 7 junction bases match TRBD1. The receptor was isolated from an adult in good health. The DNA reads TGTGCCACGAGGACAGGGAACACCGGGGAGCTGTTTTTT. Its product reads: CATRTGNTGELFF. Where the CDR3 stops, the reference TRBV28 and TRBJ2-2 genes take over; the full variable domain is DVKVTQSSRYLVKRTGEKVFLECVQDMDHENMFWYRQDPGLGLRLIYFSYDVKMKEKGDIPEGYSVSREKKERFSLILESASTNQTSMYLCATRTGNTGELFFGEGSRLTVL.